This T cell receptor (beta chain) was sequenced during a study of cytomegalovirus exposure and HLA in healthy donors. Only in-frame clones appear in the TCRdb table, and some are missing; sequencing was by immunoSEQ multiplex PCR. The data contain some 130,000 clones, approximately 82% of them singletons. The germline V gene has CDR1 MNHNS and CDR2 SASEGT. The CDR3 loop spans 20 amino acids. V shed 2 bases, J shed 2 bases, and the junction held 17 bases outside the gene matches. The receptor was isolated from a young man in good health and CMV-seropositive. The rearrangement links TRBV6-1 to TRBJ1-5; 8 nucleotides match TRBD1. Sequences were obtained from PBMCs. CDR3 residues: CASSEMDVGAGGSGNQPQHF. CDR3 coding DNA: TGTGCCAGCAGTGAAATGGATGTTGGGGCAGGGGGCTCGGGCAATCAGCCCCAGCATTTT.